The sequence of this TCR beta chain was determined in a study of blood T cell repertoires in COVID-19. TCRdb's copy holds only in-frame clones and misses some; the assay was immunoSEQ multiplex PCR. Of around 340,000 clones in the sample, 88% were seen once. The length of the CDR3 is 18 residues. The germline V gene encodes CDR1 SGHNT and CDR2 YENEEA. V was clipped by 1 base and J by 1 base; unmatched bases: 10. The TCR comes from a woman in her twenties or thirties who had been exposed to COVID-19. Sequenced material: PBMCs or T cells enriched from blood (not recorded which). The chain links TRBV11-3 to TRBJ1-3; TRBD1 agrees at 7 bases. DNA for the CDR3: TGTGCCAGCAGCTTAGTAAGTAAGACAGGGCATTCTGGAAACACCATATATTTT. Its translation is CASSLVSKTGHSGNTIYF.